This TCR beta chain stems from a study of blood T cell repertoires in COVID-19. For the study at large: The samples span acute and convalescent COVID-19 from the United States, Italy and Spain. T cells, B-cell-depleted T cells, or PBMCs provided the cDNA or gDNA that served as material.

In the original processing: Nucleated cell number was recorded as an estimate derived from reference gene primer amplification. The protocol was immunoSEQ multiplex PCR, while the TCRdb copy is restricted to in-frame clones and leaves out a portion. The DNA gave D and trimming, while V, J and clone size come from that table. The sample lists about 32,000 clones, roughly 88% seen once, with about 1% in the top ten. This clone appeared a single time. Looked up from germline, CDR1 is SEHNR and CDR2 is FQNEAQ (reference sequence). V gave up 2 bases and J gave up 0 bases; unmatched junction bases: 12. CDR3 length: 19 residues.

The genes are TRBV7-9 and TRBJ2-2; 7 nucleotides agree with TRBD1. Source material: peripheral blood. This clonotype was sampled from a man in his 70s with active or convalescent COVID-19. The CDR3 nucleotides are TGTGCCAGCAGCTTAACCTCCGGACAGGTCTCGCCGAACACCGGGGAGCTGTTTTTT. Translated, it gives CASSLTSGQVSPNTGELFF. Filled out from reference TRBV7-9 and TRBJ2-2, the complete variable domain reads DTGVSQNPRHKITKRGQNVTFRCDPISEHNRLYWYRQTLGQGPEFLTYFQNEAQLEKSRLLSDRFSAERPKGSFSTLEIQRTEQGDSAMYLCASSLTSGQVSPNTGELFFGEGSRLTVL.